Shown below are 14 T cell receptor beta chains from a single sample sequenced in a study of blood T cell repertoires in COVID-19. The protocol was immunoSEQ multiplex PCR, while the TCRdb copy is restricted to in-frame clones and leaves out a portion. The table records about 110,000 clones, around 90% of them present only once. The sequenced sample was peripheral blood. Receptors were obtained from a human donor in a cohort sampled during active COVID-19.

CDR3 coding DNA: TGCAGTGCTCCCTTAGCCGGGGAGCTGTTTTTT. As protein: CSAPLAGELFF. This chain joins TRBV20-1 and TRBJ2-2; no clear D gene. This CDR3 has 11 residues. CDR1 DFQATT and CDR2 SNEGSKA come from the germline V gene (reference sequence). Trimming removed 5 bases at V and 6 bases at J, with 7 bases between.

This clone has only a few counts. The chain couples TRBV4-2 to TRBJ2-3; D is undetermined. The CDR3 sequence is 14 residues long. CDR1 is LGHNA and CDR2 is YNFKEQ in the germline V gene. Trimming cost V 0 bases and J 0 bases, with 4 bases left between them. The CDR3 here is CASSQDGSTDTQYF. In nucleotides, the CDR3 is TGTGCCAGCAGCCAAGACGGGAGCACAGATACGCAGTATTTT.

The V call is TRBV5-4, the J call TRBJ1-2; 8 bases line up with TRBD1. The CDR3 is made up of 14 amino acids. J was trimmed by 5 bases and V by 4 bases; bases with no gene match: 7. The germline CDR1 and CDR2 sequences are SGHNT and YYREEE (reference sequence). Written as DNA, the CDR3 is TGTGCCAGCAGCCTCGGACAGGGCGAGTATGGCTACACCTTC. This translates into CASSLGQGEYGYTF. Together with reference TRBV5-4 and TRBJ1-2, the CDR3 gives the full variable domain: ETGVTQSPTHLIKTRGQQVTLRCSSQSGHNTVSWYQQALGQGPQFIFQYYREEENGRGNFPPRFSGLQFPNYSSELNVNALELDDSALYLCASSLGQGEYGYTFGSGTRLTVV.

The CDR3 sequence is CASSIDRTANTEAFF. The DNA of the CDR3 is TGTGCCAGTAGTATAGACAGGACAGCCAACACTGAAGCTTTCTTT. V is TRBV19 and J is TRBJ1-1, with TRBD1 as a possible D gene (6 bases). Germline V gene sequence: CDR1 LNHDA, CDR2 SQIVND (reference sequence). The CDR3 is made up of 15 amino acids. The ends were cut back, 0 bases at V and 2 bases at J, with 10 bases in the middle.

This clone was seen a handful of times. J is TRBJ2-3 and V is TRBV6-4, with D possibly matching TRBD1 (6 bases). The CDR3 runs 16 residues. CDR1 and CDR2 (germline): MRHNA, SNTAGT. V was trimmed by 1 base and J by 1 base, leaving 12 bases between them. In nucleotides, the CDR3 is TGTGCCAGCAGTGACTTCGGGACATTGGGCACAGATACGCAGTATTTT. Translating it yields CASSDFGTLGTDTQYF.

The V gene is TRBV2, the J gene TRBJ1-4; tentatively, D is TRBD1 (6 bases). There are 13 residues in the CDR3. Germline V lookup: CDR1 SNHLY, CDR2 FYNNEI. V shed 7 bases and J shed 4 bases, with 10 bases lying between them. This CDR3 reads CASKQDSNEKLFF. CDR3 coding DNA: TGTGCCAGCAAGCAGGACAGTAATGAAAAACTGTTTTTT.

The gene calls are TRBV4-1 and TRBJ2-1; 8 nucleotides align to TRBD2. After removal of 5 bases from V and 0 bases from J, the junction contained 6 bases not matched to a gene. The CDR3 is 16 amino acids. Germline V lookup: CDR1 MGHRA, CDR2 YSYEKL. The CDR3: CASSALAGSSYNEQFF. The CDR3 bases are TGCGCCAGCAGCGCCTTAGCGGGGAGCTCCTACAATGAGCAGTTCTTC.

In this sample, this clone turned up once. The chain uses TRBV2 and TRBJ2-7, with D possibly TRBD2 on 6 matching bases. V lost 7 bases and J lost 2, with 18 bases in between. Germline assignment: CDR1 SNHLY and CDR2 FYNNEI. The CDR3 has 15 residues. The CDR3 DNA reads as TGTGCCAGCACCAACAGGAGGGGCTTTGCCTACGAGCAGTACTTC. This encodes CASTNRRGFAYEQYF.

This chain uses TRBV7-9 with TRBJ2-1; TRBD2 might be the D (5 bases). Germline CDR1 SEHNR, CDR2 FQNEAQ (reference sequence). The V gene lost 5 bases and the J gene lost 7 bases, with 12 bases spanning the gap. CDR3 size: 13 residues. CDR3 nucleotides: TGTGCCAGCAGCGTCCCACTAGGAAATGAGCAGTTCTTC. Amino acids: CASSVPLGNEQFF.

The CDR3 coding sequence is TGCGCCAGCAGCTTGGCAGAGGCGGGAAACACCATATATTTT. The encoded protein is CASSLAEAGNTIYF. The V call is TRBV5-1, the J call TRBJ1-3; the D is unclear. V lost 0 bases and J 4 bases, leaving 8 bases between the germline ends. The CDR3 runs to 14 residues. Germline V gene data show CDR1 as SGHRS and CDR2 as YFSETQ.

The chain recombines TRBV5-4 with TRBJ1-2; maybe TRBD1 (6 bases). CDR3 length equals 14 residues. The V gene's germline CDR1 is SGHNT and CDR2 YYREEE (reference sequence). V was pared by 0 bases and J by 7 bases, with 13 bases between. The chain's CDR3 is CASSLDRALGGYTF. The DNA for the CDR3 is TGTGCCAGCAGCTTGGACAGGGCGTTGGGTGGCTACACCTTC.

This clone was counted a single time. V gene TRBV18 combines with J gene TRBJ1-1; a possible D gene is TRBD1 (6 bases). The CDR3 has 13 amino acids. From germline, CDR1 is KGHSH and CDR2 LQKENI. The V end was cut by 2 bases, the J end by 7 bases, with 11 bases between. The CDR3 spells CASSPGGAFEAFF. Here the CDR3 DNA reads TGTGCCAGCTCACCAGGGGGGGCCTTTGAAGCTTTCTTT.

CDR3 sequence: CSVIGQGNYEQYF. The DNA of the CDR3 is TGCAGCGTTATTGGGCAGGGTAACTACGAGCAGTACTTC. The chain is built from TRBV29-1 and TRBJ2-7, with D perhaps matching TRBD1 (5 bases). The CDR3 is 13 residues long. The germline V and J ends were trimmed by 5 bases and 3 bases, with 14 bases remaining between them. Germline V gene lookup returns CDR1 SQVTM and CDR2 ANQGSEA.

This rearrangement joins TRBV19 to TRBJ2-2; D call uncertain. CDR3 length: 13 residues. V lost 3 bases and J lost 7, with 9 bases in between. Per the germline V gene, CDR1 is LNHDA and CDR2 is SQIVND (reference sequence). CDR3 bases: TGTGCCAGTAGTATCCTGAGACACGGGGAGCTGTTTTTT. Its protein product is CASSILRHGELFF.